This TCR beta chain was obtained from a study of regulatory T cells in long-lasting Graves disease. Study-level points and caveats: Patients with persistent disease shared 2,500 to 3,500 public clonotypes, outpacing the 966 shared by new patients.

The sample's time point: persistent/refractory GD, antithyroid drugs over 5 years with positive TRAb. The TCR library used RNA extracted from PBMCs. This clonotype was seen more than once but under ten times. The antigen remains unidentified. The CDR3 totals 18 residues. V shed 3 bases and J 4 bases; nucleotides not matched to a gene: 18. CDR1 and CDR2 (germline): SGHDT, YYEEEE. Through Arm-PCR of CDR3 regions and iRepertoire HTBI primers, TCR beta libraries were built. Each CDR3 protein gets one entry after TCRdb re-called the multiplex PCR reads with MiXCR. The data hold around 460,000 distinct CDR3 sequences, with about a fifth observed a single time.

The source was peripheral blood mononuclear cells (PBMCs), collected when the disease was refractory, from a patient treated with antithyroid drugs. The chain has TRBV5-6 and TRBJ1-2; 7 nucleotides match TRBD1. This receptor was identified in a female donor with Graves disease. CDR3 loop: CASSSPPEVDRVGYGYTF. CDR3 DNA: TGTGCCAGCAGCTCCCCTCCGGAGGTCGACAGGGTGGGCTATGGCTACACCTTC.